Listed here are 21 T cell receptor beta chains from one sample, sequenced in a study of post-analysis software for immune sequencing data. Included in the TCR beta cDNA libraries were unique molecular identifiers. One entry per CDR3 protein results from TCRdb running MiXCR on the PCR reads. The sample yields roughly 800,000 distinct CDR3 sequences, under 70% seen once. These TCRs are of unknown antigen specificity. Study outcomes and limitations: When patients were compared with controls, a handful of TRBV segments were more frequent, TRBV5-6, TRBV5-1 and TRBV20-1 among them.

Specimen: blood. These receptors came from a girl aged 10 to 17 with multiple sclerosis.

The chain is built from TRBV29-1 and TRBJ2-4; 7 bases are a match to TRBD1. The J call is uncertain, as TRBJ2-7 better fits the DNA end. CDR1 and CDR2 from the germline V gene are SQVTM and ANQGSEA. This CDR3 is 12 amino acids long. Here the CDR3 reads CSVATGNREQYF. CDR3 DNA: TGCAGCGTAGCGACAGGGAACCGCGAGCAGTACTTC.

This chain joins TRBV5-1 and TRBJ1-2; no reliable D call. Germline V gene data show CDR1 as SGHRS and CDR2 as YFSETQ. V was pared by 0 bases and J by 4 bases, with 10 bases between. The CDR3 consists of 14 residues. CDR3 residues: CASSLAPGSYGYTF. CDR3 nucleotides: TGCGCCAGCAGCTTGGCCCCAGGATCCTATGGCTACACCTTC.

With respect to this clonotype: The junction differs from germline at one of its ends, possibly a read error. This sequence joins TRBV3-1 and TRBJ2-2, with TRBD2 matching 10 bases. The V gene's germline CDR1 is LGHDT and CDR2 YNNKEL (reference sequence). There are 19 residues in the CDR3. DNA for the CDR3: TGTGCCAGCAGCCGCAAGAGGGCTAGCGGGAGATGGAACACCGGGGAGCGGTTTTTT. This translates into CASSRKRASGRWNTGERFF.

This clonotype was detected only once. V is TRBV29-1 and J is TRBJ2-1; D could derive from TRBD1 or TRBD2 (5 bases each). The germline V and J ends were trimmed by 7 bases and 8 bases, with 21 bases remaining between them. Germline-derived CDR1 and CDR2 are SQVTM and ANQGSEA. The CDR3 contains 14 residues. This CDR3 is CSASWGGGIDEQFF. CDR3 DNA sequence: TGCAGCGCCTCTTGGGGTGGGGGAATCGATGAGCAGTTCTTC.

This clonotype was observed a few times. The chain joins TRBV12-3 or TRBV12-4 to TRBJ2-6; D ambiguous. This CDR3 has 12 amino acids. In DNA, the CDR3 is TGTGCTGATTTGCCTGGGGCCAACGTCCTGACTTTC. Translated, it gives CADLPGANVLTF.

CDR3 bases: TGTGCCAGCAGCGTAGCTCTCAGGCAGCGGGGGTACACAGATACGCAGTATTTT. This translates into CASSVALRQRGYTDTQYF. The chain employs TRBV9 and TRBJ2-3, with 8 bases fitting TRBD2. CDR1 SGDLS and CDR2 YYNGEE come from the germline V gene. The V gene end was trimmed by 0 bases and the J gene end by 2 bases; junction bases not matched to a gene: 11. CDR3 length: 18 residues.

The CDR3 nucleotides are TGCAGTGCTAGAGAGCCCGGACCGCTCGATACGCAGTATTTT. Translation gives CSAREPGPLDTQYF. The chain employs TRBV20-1 and TRBJ2-3; no firm D call. Trimming stripped 0 bases from V and 6 bases from J, with 13 bases between. CDR1 and CDR2 from the germline V gene are DFQATT and SNEGSKA (reference sequence). The CDR3 has 14 residues.

This clonotype has only a few counts. This chain uses TRBV7-3 with TRBJ2-3, with D hard to call. Germline V gene data show CDR1 as SGHTA and CDR2 as FQGTGA. Trimming cost V 5 bases and J 5 bases, with 14 bases left between them. The CDR3 sequence is 14 residues long. The CDR3 protein is CASSLHRSGDTQYF. CDR3 DNA sequence: TGTGCCAGCAGCCTCCACCGGTCCGGAGATACGCAGTATTTT.

There are many counts of this clonotype. The gene calls are TRBV7-3 and TRBJ2-1; D perhaps matches TRBD2 (6 bases). Germline V CDR1 and CDR2: SGHTA, FQGTGA. The CDR3 totals 15 residues. Trimming pared 5 bases from V and 4 bases from J, leaving 15 bases between. The CDR3 bases are TGTGCCAGCAGCCTCACCGGGAGTTCGTACAATGAGCAGTTCTTC. Amino acid sequence: CASSLTGSSYNEQFF.

V and J are TRBV6-1 and TRBJ2-5; 8 bases agree with TRBD2. The J call could be wrong; TRBJ2-7 is a better fit for the DNA end. CDR1 MNHNS and CDR2 SASEGT come from the germline V gene. CDR3 length equals 15 residues. CDR3 amino acids: CASSDLGLDGYEQYF. The CDR3 DNA is TGTGCCAGCAGTGACCTGGGACTAGACGGTTACGAGCAGTACTTC.

The table lists this clonotype with a count of one. The chain recombines TRBV5-1 with TRBJ2-7; either TRBD1 or TRBD2 may fit D (6 bases each). Trimming took 1 base from V and 4 from J, leaving 12 bases between them. The germline V gene has CDR1 SGHRS and CDR2 YFSETQ. The CDR3 consists of 14 residues. The CDR3 spells CASSLRGPLYEQYF. The CDR3 DNA reads as TGCGCCAGCAGCTTGCGGGGGCCGTTATACGAGCAGTACTTC. Full variable domain (outside the CDR3, taken from reference TRBV5-1 and TRBJ2-7): KAGVTQTPRYLIKTRGQQVTLSCSPISGHRSVSWYQQTPGQGLQFLFEYFSETQRNKGNFPGRFSGRQFSNSRSEMNVSTLELGDSALYLCASSLRGPLYEQYFGPGTRLTVT.

The V gene is TRBV6-5, the J gene TRBJ1-5; D might be TRBD1 (5 bases). V shed 0 bases and J shed 5 bases, with 8 bases lying between them. The germline gives CDR1 MNHEY, CDR2 SVGAGI. The CDR3 totals 14 residues. The CDR3 is CASSYSFRDQPQHF. Here the CDR3 DNA reads TGTGCCAGCAGTTACTCGTTCAGGGATCAGCCCCAGCATTTT.

V usage is TRBV20-1 and J usage is TRBJ2-7; 9 nucleotides align to TRBD1. The germline gives CDR1 DFQATT, CDR2 SNEGSKA (reference sequence). This CDR3 is built from 13 residues. The V and J ends lost 5 bases and 10 bases, in that order; junction bases with no gene match: 12. CDR3 DNA: TGCAGTGCTGCGGGACAGGGCCCACCTCATCAGTACTTC. This translates into CSAAGQGPPHQYF.

This sequence joins TRBV29-1 and TRBJ2-7; the match to TRBD1 covers 9 bases. J was trimmed by 3 bases and V by 7 bases; bases with no gene match: 7. The germline V gene has CDR1 SQVTM and CDR2 ANQGSEA. The CDR3 extends over 13 amino acids. The CDR3 DNA follows: TGCAGCGGCATCGGGACAGGGAACTACGAGCAGTACTTC. It specifies CSGIGTGNYEQYF.

This chain uses TRBV20-1 with TRBJ1-5, with TRBD1 as a possible D gene (6 bases). The length of the CDR3 is 13 residues. Trimming removed 5 bases at V and 5 bases at J, with 13 bases between. Germline CDR1 reads DFQATT; CDR2 reads SNEGSKA (reference sequence). The CDR3 here is CSAEGEGDQPQHF. The DNA of the CDR3 is TGCAGTGCTGAGGGGGAGGGGGATCAGCCCCAGCATTTT.

V usage is TRBV12-3 or TRBV12-4 and J usage is TRBJ1-5; D is ambiguous. The CDR3 covers 13 residues. V lost 6 bases, J lost 4 bases, and 10 bases lay in between. The DNA of the CDR3 is TGTGCCAGCAGGTCGGGTCGAAATCAGCCCCAGCATTTT. Amino acids: CASRSGRNQPQHF.

This clonotype appeared a few times. The gene calls are TRBV29-1 and TRBJ1-1; no firm D call. Germline CDR1 SQVTM, CDR2 ANQGSEA. The germline V and J ends were trimmed by 2 bases and 4 bases, with 8 bases remaining between them. The CDR3 contains 12 residues. The CDR3: CSVEYLGTEAFF. Here the CDR3 DNA reads TGCAGCGTTGAATACCTGGGCACTGAAGCTTTCTTT.

The V gene is TRBV7-3, the J gene TRBJ2-5; 7 bases align to TRBD1. This CDR3 spans 15 amino acids. Trimming took 5 bases from V and 11 from J; bases not matched to a gene: 17. In germline, CDR1 is SGHTA, CDR2 FQGTGA. The CDR3 bases are TGTGCCAGCAGCCGGGACAGAGACTCCTACAATGAGCAGTACTTC. It is translated as CASSRDRDSYNEQYF.

The chain has TRBV4-1 and TRBJ2-3, with D possibly matching TRBD2 (5 bases). This CDR3 is built from 15 residues. The V end lost 5 bases, the J end lost 2 bases, and 14 bases lay between the germline ends. Germline-derived CDR1 and CDR2 are MGHRA and YSYEKL. The CDR3 region has the DNA TGCGCCAGCAGCTCCCAGCGGCGGTACACAGATACGCAGTATTTT. This translates into CASSSQRRYTDTQYF.

V is TRBV10-3 and J is TRBJ2-1; the match to TRBD2 covers 9 bases. V lost 10 bases and J lost 6; bases outside the gene matches: 7. Looked up from germline, CDR1 is ENHRY and CDR2 is SYGVKD. CDR3 length equals 13 residues. CDR3 DNA: TGTGCCACCAGCGGCGGGGGGGCCAATGAGCAGTTCTTC. Protein product: CATSGGGANEQFF.

This rearrangement joins TRBV7-2 to TRBJ2-7, with D perhaps TRBD1 or TRBD2 (5 bases each). The length of the CDR3 is 15 residues. V was shortened by 0 bases and J by 4 bases, with 13 bases between the two germline ends. The V gene's germline CDR1 is SGHTA and CDR2 FQGNSA. Here the CDR3 DNA reads TGTGCCAGCAGCTTAGCAGGGGTAGGCGGGTACGAGCAGTACTTC. Translation: CASSLAGVGGYEQYF.